This TCR beta chain appears in the sequencing data of a study of T cell changes during pregnancy in multiple sclerosis. The germline V gene has CDR1 MDHEN and CDR2 SYDVKM. CDR3 length: 15 amino acids. Trimming cost V 5 bases and J 6 bases, with 19 bases left between them. Libraries were prepared by immunoSEQ multiplex PCR; TCRdb keeps only in-frame clonotypes and omits some of them. The sample consists of about 47,000 clones, 80% to 95% of them appearing once. The sequence was obtained from a female donor with multiple sclerosis, enrolled in a pregnancy study. Here the sequenced sample was peripheral blood, taken in the third trimester of pregnancy. The chain uses TRBV28 and TRBJ1-2; tentatively, D is TRBD1 (6 bases). CDR3 sequence: CASSVFGTNGDGYTF. CDR3 coding DNA: TGTGCCAGCAGTGTTTTCGGGACAAACGGGGATGGCTACACCTTC.